This TCR beta chain stems from a study of cytomegalovirus exposure and HLA in healthy donors. Findings and caveats of the study: In a later analysis, at a false discovery rate of 0.05, 16,951 TCR beta sequences were associated with HLA alleles. Reports indicated that the classifier achieved high specificity and sensitivity in diagnosing cytomegalovirus status. Available immune exposure information covered CMV serostatus only.

Primers for the PCR totalled 60 Vbeta and 13 Jbeta. Measured with immunoSEQ multiplex PCR; TCRdb has only the in-frame clones, and not every one. This table holds 200,000 to 250,000 clones, over 65% found once. The table lists this clone with a count of one. Its target is not known. The CDR3 has 17 residues. V shed 2 bases and J shed 6 bases, with 24 bases lying between them. Germline assignment: CDR1 SGDLS and CDR2 YYNGEE. The V and J genes are TRBV9 and TRBJ2-7; a possible D gene is TRBD2 (6 bases). Input material: PBMCs. This sequence originates from a middle-aged man in good health and CMV-seronegative. CDR3: CASSVNFGGLISGEQYF. DNA for the CDR3: TGTGCCAGCAGCGTTAACTTTGGGGGACTTATTTCGGGCGAGCAGTACTTC. The full variable domain, rest sourced from reference TRBV9 and TRBJ2-7, is DSGVTQTPKHLITATGQRVTLRCSPRSGDLSVYWYQQSLDQGLQFLIQYYNGEERAKGNILERFSAQQFPDLHSELNLSSLELGDSALYFCASSVNFGGLISGEQYFGPGTRLTVT.